This T cell receptor (beta chain) emerged from a study of identical twins. About this clonotype: A junction end diverges from the germline sequence, so it may reflect a read error.

A single record per CDR3 protein comes from TCRdb applying MiXCR to the 5' RACE reads. The table records about 890,000 distinct CDR3 sequences, over 9% of them present only once. This CDR3 region has 16 residues. Per the germline V gene, CDR1 is SGHAT and CDR2 is FQDESV (reference sequence). This same sample was also part of a study on yellow fever vaccine responses in identical twins.

Sequencing used PBMCs. The gene calls are TRBV11-1 and TRBJ2-1; 10 bases are a match to TRBD1. This sequence was found in a woman between 18 and 29 years old in good health. The CDR3 coding sequence is TGTGGCAGCAGCGGCGGACAGGGGGTAGATTACAATGAGCAGTTCTTC. This translates into CGSSGGQGVDYNEQFF.